This TCR beta chain was obtained from a study of PD-1 blockade in classical Hodgkin lymphoma. The CDR3 sequence is 15 residues long. After removal of 5 bases from V and 4 bases from J, the junction contained 9 bases not matched to a gene. CDR1 and CDR2 from the germline V gene are SGHTA and FQGNSA. Libraries were prepared by immunoSEQ multiplex PCR; TCRdb keeps only in-frame clonotypes and omits some of them. The sample lists around 25,000 clones, approximately 95% occurring once. Time point noted: newly diagnosed, previously untreated cHL patient sample. This receptor was identified in a human donor with classical Hodgkin lymphoma. Sequenced material: peripheral blood mononuclear cells (PBMCs). This sequence joins TRBV7-2 and TRBJ2-3, with TRBD2 identical over 7 bases. The CDR3 region has the DNA TGTGCCAGCAGCCCACGGGGGAGGGGTGCAGATACGCAGTATTTT. Translating it yields CASSPRGRGADTQYF.